This TCR beta chain was sequenced during a study of T cell repertoires in cytomegalovirus infection. This clonotype was seen a few times. No antigen is known for it. TCRdb reprocessed the reads via MiXCR and lists one record per CDR3 protein. The top ten hold approximately 15% of the sample, which has around 450,000 distinct CDR3 sequences, roughly 30% seen once. Study conclusions and caveats: Ex vivo, HLA-C-restricted CMV-specific TCR beta clonotypes prevailed over the rest of the response.

The germline V gene encodes CDR1 MDHEN and CDR2 SYDVKM. The CDR3 runs 13 residues. The V end was cut by 8 bases, the J end by 3 bases, with 13 bases between. The sample comprised PBMCs. The chain links TRBV28 to TRBJ1-2; D uncertain. The clonotype comes from a human donor in good health (CMV status not recorded). Some clones in this sample may be carry-over from other donors' samples. Here the CDR3 DNA reads TGTGCCAGCGGCCAGTTTCAGGACTATGGCTACACCTTC. This codes for CASGQFQDYGYTF.